This TCR beta chain was recovered during a study of shared T cell receptors in the human thymus. TCRdb's table, derived via immunoSEQ multiplex PCR, lists solely in-frame clones and lacks some. The sample shows hundreds of thousands of clones, 78% of them seen only once. This same sample was also part of a study on human thymus T cells. From that report: It looked as if thymic and blood repertoires used V and J genes in a biased way.

The clonotype comes from a boy under three years old with a congenital heart defect. The material sequenced was thymocytes.

CDR3 amino acids: CASSFMSLAATTDTQYF. The CDR3, as DNA: TGTGCCAGCAGCTTTATGAGTCTAGCGGCCACCACAGATACGCAGTATTTT. The chain uses TRBV13 and TRBJ2-3; 7 bases agree with TRBD2. Unmatched junction bases numbered 11, after V lost 3 bases and J lost 2 bases. CDR3 size: 17 residues. In germline, CDR1 is PRHDT, CDR2 FYEKMQ (reference sequence). The full variable domain, completed using reference TRBV13 and TRBJ2-3, is AAGVIQSPRHLIKEKRETATLKCYPIPRHDTVYWYQQGPGQDPQFLISFYEKMQSDKGSIPDRFSAQQFSDYHSELNMSSLELGDSALYFCASSFMSLAATTDTQYFGPGTRLTVL.